Each of the 3 T cell receptor beta chains below was sequenced from the same sample in a study of T cell responses to AZD1222 COVID-19 vaccine. Repertoires were generated with immunoSEQ multiplex PCR, while TCRdb's copy carries only in-frame clones and drops some. The table shows more than 150,000 clones, with around 94% occurring only once. The sequencing used peripheral blood, collected 28 days after the second AZD1222 dose. The receptors stem from an adult who received the AZD1222 COVID-19 vaccine.

The rearrangement uses TRBV29-1 and TRBJ2-7; 10 nucleotides agree with TRBD2. CDR1 and CDR2 (germline): SQVTM, ANQGSEA. This CDR3 comprises 14 residues. Germline trimming cut 3 bases from V and 3 bases from J; bases unmatched to any gene: 5. The CDR3 nucleotides are TGCAGCGTTGACGGAGCGGGAGGGATCTACGAGCAGTACTTC. This encodes CSVDGAGGIYEQYF.

The chain employs TRBV7-2 and TRBJ1-1, with D possibly TRBD1 on 6 matching bases. The V end lost 5 bases, the J end lost 6 bases, and 16 bases lay between the germline ends. The CDR3 length is 14 residues. Looked up from germline, CDR1 is SGHTA and CDR2 is FQGNSA. CDR3 sequence reads: CASSPGHLYPEAFF. In nucleotides, the CDR3 is TGTGCCAGCAGCCCGGGACATTTATATCCTGAAGCTTTCTTT.

The table lists this clone with a count of one. The chain uses TRBV6-2 or TRBV6-3 and TRBJ1-1; 7 bases fit TRBD1. The ends lost 5 bases at V and 1 base at J; junction bases unmatched: 10. Germline-derived CDR1 and CDR2 are MNHEY and SVGEGT. The CDR3 contains 16 residues. The CDR3 here is CASSDPSTGRNTEAFF. CDR3 DNA sequence: TGTGCCAGCAGTGACCCCTCGACAGGGAGGAACACTGAAGCTTTCTTT.